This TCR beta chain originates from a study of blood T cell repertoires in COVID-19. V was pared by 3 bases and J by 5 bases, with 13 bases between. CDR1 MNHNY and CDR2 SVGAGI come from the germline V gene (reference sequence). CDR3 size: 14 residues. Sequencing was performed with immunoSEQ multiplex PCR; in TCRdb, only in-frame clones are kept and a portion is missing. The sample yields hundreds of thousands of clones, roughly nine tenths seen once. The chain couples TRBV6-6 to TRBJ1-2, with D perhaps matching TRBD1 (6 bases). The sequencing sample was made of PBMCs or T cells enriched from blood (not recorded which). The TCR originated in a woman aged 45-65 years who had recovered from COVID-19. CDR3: CASSYGRGGYGYTF. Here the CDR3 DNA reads TGTGCCAGCAGTTATGGAAGGGGGGGATATGGCTACACCTTC.